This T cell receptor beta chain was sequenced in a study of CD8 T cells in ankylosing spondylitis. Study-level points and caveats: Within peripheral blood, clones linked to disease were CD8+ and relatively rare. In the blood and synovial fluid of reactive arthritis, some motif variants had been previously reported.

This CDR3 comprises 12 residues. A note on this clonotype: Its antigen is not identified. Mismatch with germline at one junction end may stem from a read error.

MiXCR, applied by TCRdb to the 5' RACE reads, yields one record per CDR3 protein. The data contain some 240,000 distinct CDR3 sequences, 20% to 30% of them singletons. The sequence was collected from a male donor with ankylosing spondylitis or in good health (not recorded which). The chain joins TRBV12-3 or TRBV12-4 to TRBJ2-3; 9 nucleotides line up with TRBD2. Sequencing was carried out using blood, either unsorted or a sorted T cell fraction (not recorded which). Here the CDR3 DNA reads TGTGCCAGCAGTTTGCTAGCGGGGTCCCCATTCTTT. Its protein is CASSLLAGSPFF.